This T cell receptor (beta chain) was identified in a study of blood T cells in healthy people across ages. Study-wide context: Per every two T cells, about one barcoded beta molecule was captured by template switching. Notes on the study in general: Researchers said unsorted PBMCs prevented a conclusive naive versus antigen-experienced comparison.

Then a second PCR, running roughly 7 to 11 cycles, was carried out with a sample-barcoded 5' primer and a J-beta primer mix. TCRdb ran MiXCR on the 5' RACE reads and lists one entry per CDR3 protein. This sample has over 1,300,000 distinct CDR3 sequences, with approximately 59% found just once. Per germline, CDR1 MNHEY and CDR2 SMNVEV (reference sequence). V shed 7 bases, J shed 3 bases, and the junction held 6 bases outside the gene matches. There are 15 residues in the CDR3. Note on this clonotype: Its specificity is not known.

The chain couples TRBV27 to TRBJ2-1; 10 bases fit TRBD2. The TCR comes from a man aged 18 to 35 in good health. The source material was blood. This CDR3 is CASNSLAGVYNEQFF. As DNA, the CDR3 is TGTGCCAGCAACTCCCTAGCGGGAGTCTACAATGAGCAGTTCTTC.